One T cell receptor (beta chain) is described in this entry. The target antigen is unknown. The CDR3 contains 15 residues. V lost 1 base, J lost 7 bases, and 4 bases stayed unmatched. Germline V gene lookup returns CDR1 SGHNT and CDR2 YENEEA. Assay execution took place at the deep level. Here immunoSEQ multiplex PCR was the method, and the copy in TCRdb shows in-frame clones only, minus some. The data show about 2.4 million clones, 90% to 95% seen once. The sample belongs to a study of shared clonotypes between healthy human individuals. Study at large: Each donor had three CD4 naive, three CD4 memory, two CD8 naive and one CD8 memory plate. Study observations and caveats: The study sampled only blood, and tissue repertoires likely differ.

V and J are TRBV11-3 and TRBJ2-1, with 10 nucleotides matching TRBD2. Sequencing was carried out using naive CD4+ T cells from PBMCs. Subset specified: CD45RA+ positively selected. The clonotype originates from a man aged 18 to 29 in good health. Some clones in this sample may be carry-over from other donors' samples. This CDR3 reads CASSLGTSGWNEQFF. Written as DNA, the CDR3 is TGTGCCAGCAGCTTAGGGACTAGCGGATGGAATGAGCAGTTCTTC. Full variable domain (outside the CDR3, taken from reference TRBV11-3 and TRBJ2-1): EAGVVQSPRYKIIEKKQPVAFWCNPISGHNTLYWYLQNLGQGPELLIRYENEEAVDDSQLPKDRFSAERLKGVDSTLKIQPAELGDSAVYLCASSLGTSGWNEQFFGPGTRLTVL.